Below, 21 T cell receptor beta chains from the same sample are listed, as sequenced in a study of blood T cell repertoires in COVID-19. TCRdb keeps only in-frame clones here, not all; method: immunoSEQ multiplex PCR. The table includes around 250,000 clones, 84% detected once. The sequencing input was peripheral blood. The receptors here all came from a woman aged 40-49 years who had recovered from COVID-19.

The sample holds one count of this clone. J is TRBJ2-7 and V is TRBV3-1 (or the pseudogene TRBV3-2); a weak D match, TRBD1 (6 bases). The CDR3 extends over 11 amino acids. In germline, CDR1 is LGHDT, CDR2 YNNKEL (reference sequence). The V and J ends lost 3 bases and 6 bases respectively, with 6 bases between them. The CDR3 here is CASSHRGEQYF. For the CDR3, the DNA is TGTGCCAGCAGCCACAGGGGCGAGCAGTACTTC.

V and J are TRBV7-9 and TRBJ1-2; TRBD1 aligns across 9 bases. V gave up 4 bases and J gave up 5 bases; unmatched junction bases: 5. Germline V CDR1 and CDR2: SEHNR, FQNEAQ (reference sequence). This CDR3 is 14 amino acids long. The CDR3 loop reads CASSYRDRDYGYTF. The CDR3 DNA sequence: TGTGCCAGCAGCTACCGGGACAGGGATTATGGCTACACCTTC.

The chain joins TRBV5-6 to TRBJ2-2, with 14 bases that match TRBD2. CDR1 is SGHDT and CDR2 is YYEEEE in the germline V gene. This CDR3 comprises 17 residues. V gave up 0 bases and J gave up 4 bases; unmatched junction bases: 2. In DNA form, the CDR3 reads TGTGCCAGCAGCTTGGCGGGGACTAGCGGGGGCACCGGGGAGCTGTTTTTT. It encodes CASSLAGTSGGTGELFF. Variable domain in full (rest from reference TRBV5-6 and TRBJ2-2): DAGVTQSPTHLIKTRGQQVTLRCSPKSGHDTVSWYQQALGQGPQFIFQYYEEEERQRGNFPDRFSGHQFPNYSSELNVNALLLGDSALYLCASSLAGTSGGTGELFFGEGSRLTVL.

The rearrangement links TRBV24-1 to TRBJ1-2; 9 bases are a match to TRBD1. The J segment lost 7 bases and the V segment lost 4 bases, leaving 3 bases of the junction unmatched. This CDR3 is built from 13 residues. Germline lookup yields CDR1 KGHDR and CDR2 SFDVKD. The CDR3 protein is CATSDRGQGGYTF. The DNA of the CDR3 is TGTGCCACCAGTGACCGGGGACAGGGTGGCTACACCTTC.

The rearrangement links TRBV6-5 to TRBJ1-6; D gene unclear. Germline loops: CDR1 MNHEY, CDR2 SVGAGI. This CDR3 has 15 amino acids. Trimming took off 10 bases at V and 3 bases at J, with 16 bases between the two ends. CDR3 loop: CATAFGEIYNSPLHF. The CDR3 nucleotides are TGTGCCACCGCCTTCGGTGAAATCTATAATTCACCCCTCCACTTT.

The J gene is TRBJ1-5, the V gene TRBV6-4; 8 bases match TRBD1. Germline CDR1 MRHNA, CDR2 SNTAGT. This CDR3 contains 13 residues. V lost 5 bases, J lost 5 bases, and 2 bases stayed unmatched. The CDR3 region has the DNA TGTGCCAGCAGTCAGGGGGCTTATCAGCCCCAGCATTTT. Amino acids: CASSQGAYQPQHF.

The chain carries TRBV28 and TRBJ2-5; 8 bases map to TRBD1. Germline values: CDR1 MDHEN, CDR2 SYDVKM. This CDR3 is built from 16 residues. With 1 base clipped from V and 7 bases from J, the junction kept 11 bases outside the gene matches. The CDR3 sequence is CASSLSSGTGEGTQYF. CDR3 in DNA: TGTGCCAGCAGTTTATCCTCCGGGACAGGTGAAGGGACCCAGTACTTC.

The V gene is TRBV28, the J gene TRBJ2-1; D ambiguous. This CDR3 comprises 12 residues. The V gene's germline CDR1 is MDHEN and CDR2 SYDVKM. V was pared by 3 bases and J by 7 bases, with 7 bases between. CDR3 nucleotide sequence: TGTGCCAGCAGTTTTTCCGTTAATGAGCAGTTCTTC. Protein product: CASSFSVNEQFF.

The rearrangement uses TRBV27 and TRBJ1-2; D is uncertain. CDR1 and CDR2 from the germline V gene are MNHEY and SMNVEV (reference sequence). The CDR3 totals 15 residues. V shed 2 bases and J shed 8 bases, with 18 bases lying between them. CDR3 DNA sequence: TGTGCCAGCAGTTTAGGTAGAGGTATTGGTGTCGGCTACACCTTC. This translates into CASSLGRGIGVGYTF.

This clone has only a few counts. The V and J genes are TRBV6-6 and TRBJ2-2; 7 bases are shared with TRBD1. The CDR3 contains 13 residues. Trimming at V came to 2 bases and at J to 16 bases, leaving 10 bases not matched to a gene. Germline V gives CDR1 MNHNY, CDR2 SVGAGI (reference sequence). CDR3 in DNA: TGTGCCAGCAGTTACGATGGGACAGAGGATCCGTTTTTT. It yields the protein CASSYDGTEDPFF.

The chain combines TRBV2 with TRBJ2-7; D is possibly TRBD2 (6 bases). There are 12 residues in the CDR3. Trimming removed 6 bases from V and 7 bases from J, with 13 bases in between. Germline V gives CDR1 SNHLY, CDR2 FYNNEI. CDR3 DNA sequence: TGTGCCAGCAGGGGGAGGACGGATGAGCAGTACTTC. Its protein product is CASRGRTDEQYF.

The rearrangement links TRBV20-1 to TRBJ1-2; no firm D call. The CDR3 spans 13 residues. The germline V gene has CDR1 DFQATT and CDR2 SNEGSKA (reference sequence). V was pared by 3 bases and J by 3 bases, with 11 bases between. Here the CDR3 DNA reads TGCAGTGCTAGTTCTACTGTGTACTATGGCTACACCTTC. Translation: CSASSTVYYGYTF.

In this sample, this clone turned up a few times. V gene TRBV7-9 combines with J gene TRBJ2-3; TRBD2 is a possible D gene (5 bases). The CDR3 extends over 15 amino acids. V was clipped by 0 bases and J by 7 bases, with 14 bases between them. Germline assignment: CDR1 SEHNR and CDR2 FQNEAQ (reference sequence). The DNA for the CDR3 is TGTGCCAGCAGCTTAGCGCCAGGCACGGGGTATACGCAGTATTTT. Protein: CASSLAPGTGYTQYF.

This rearrangement joins TRBV11-1 to TRBJ2-7; 10 nucleotides agree with TRBD2. Germline CDR1 and CDR2: SGHAT and FQDESV (reference sequence). CDR3 size: 15 residues. V lost 3 bases to trimming and J lost 6 bases; unmatched junction nucleotides: 8. The CDR3: CASSFSGGASSEQYF. Written as DNA, the CDR3 is TGTGCCAGCAGCTTCAGCGGGGGGGCTTCGAGCGAGCAGTACTTC.

This clone was picked up one time. The gene calls are TRBV19 and TRBJ2-1; TRBD1 matches 7 bases. Germline loops: CDR1 LNHDA, CDR2 SQIVND (reference sequence). There are 15 residues in the CDR3. With 7 bases clipped from V and 8 bases from J, the junction kept 14 bases outside the gene matches. The CDR3 DNA sequence: TGTGCCAGTACCGACATAAGACAGGGAAGCGATGAGCAGTTCTTC. This codes for CASTDIRQGSDEQFF.

The J gene is TRBJ2-3, the V gene TRBV11-2; 9 nucleotides line up with TRBD2. V trimming: 3 bases; J trimming: 2 bases; junction bases outside the gene matches: 3. The CDR3 loop spans 15 amino acids. The V gene's germline CDR1 is SGHAT and CDR2 FQNNGV. The CDR3 DNA follows: TGTGCCAGCAGCTTTAGCGGGGGCCTCACAGATACGCAGTATTTT. It specifies CASSFSGGLTDTQYF. Combining the CDR3 with reference TRBV11-2 and TRBJ2-3 gives the whole variable domain EAGVAQSPRYKIIEKRQSVAFWCNPISGHATLYWYQQILGQGPKLLIQFQNNGVVDDSQLPKDRFSAERLKGVDSTLKIQPAKLEDSAVYLCASSFSGGLTDTQYFGPGTRLTVL.

This chain joins TRBV7-2 and TRBJ1-1, with 9 positions matching TRBD1. Germline V gene lookup returns CDR1 SGHTA and CDR2 FQGNSA. Unmatched junction bases numbered 13, after V lost 5 bases and J lost 6 bases. The CDR3 length is 16 residues. CDR3 amino acids: CASSNPYRGPTPEAFF. CDR3 sequence (DNA): TGTGCCAGCAGCAACCCATACAGGGGGCCTACCCCTGAAGCTTTCTTT.

The V call is TRBV7-9, the J call TRBJ1-4; D is perhaps TRBD1 (5 bases). Germline V CDR1 and CDR2: SEHNR, FQNEAQ (reference sequence). The V gene lost 6 bases and the J gene lost 0 bases, with 17 bases spanning the gap. The CDR3 is 17 amino acids. The CDR3 is CASRPSFAQATNEKLFF. The CDR3 nucleotides read TGTGCCAGCAGACCCTCCTTCGCACAGGCAACTAATGAAAAACTGTTTTTT.

This chain joins TRBV28 and TRBJ1-1; no firm D call. Germline assignment: CDR1 MDHEN and CDR2 SYDVKM. V lost 7 bases, J lost 1 base, and 13 bases lay in between. This CDR3 comprises 14 residues. CDR3 nucleotides: TGTGCCAGCAACTTTCCCGGCGGGAACACTGAAGCTTTCTTT. Protein sequence: CASNFPGGNTEAFF.

The chain couples TRBV5-1 to TRBJ2-2; the match to TRBD2 covers 7 bases. The CDR3 loop spans 15 amino acids. Germline loops: CDR1 SGHRS, CDR2 YFSETQ. V was clipped by 6 bases and J by 2 bases; unmatched bases: 7. CDR3 DNA: TGCGCCAGCACTGTGGCGGGGGTTAACACCGGGGAGCTGTTTTTT. As protein: CASTVAGVNTGELFF.

The V gene is TRBV11-3, the J gene TRBJ1-2; the D is unclear. Germline V lookup: CDR1 SGHNT, CDR2 YENEEA. There are 15 residues in the CDR3. Trimming took 5 bases from V and 3 from J, leaving 16 bases between them. The CDR3 nucleotides are TGTGCCAGCAGCAACCCCGGGAACGCAGACTATGGCTACACCTTC. Its translation is CASSNPGNADYGYTF.